These 29 T cell receptor beta chains were sequenced from one sample in a study of blood T cell repertoires in COVID-19. Some clones are missing from TCRdb's copy, which holds only in-frame ones; the method was immunoSEQ multiplex PCR. Of roughly 300,000 clones listed, roughly nine tenths are singletons. Material: peripheral blood. Source of these receptors: a woman aged 25 to 45 with COVID-19, enrolled during active disease.

The CDR3 here is CAISEWGGGNTIYF. As DNA, the CDR3 is TGTGCCATCAGTGAATGGGGAGGTGGAAACACCATATATTTT. This rearrangement joins TRBV10-3 to TRBJ1-3; D ambiguous. V lost 3 bases, J lost 3 bases, and 9 bases lay in between. Germline V gives CDR1 ENHRY, CDR2 SYGVKD. CDR3 size: 14 residues.

The chain links TRBV5-6 to TRBJ1-1; D might be TRBD1 (5 bases). The germline V gene encodes CDR1 SGHDT and CDR2 YYEEEE. V was clipped by 0 bases and J by 3 bases, with 9 bases between them. This CDR3 comprises 14 residues. CDR3 DNA: TGTGCCAGCAGCTTGGCGGGGGGTCACACTGAAGCTTTCTTT. Translating gives CASSLAGGHTEAFF.

The CDR3 reads CASRQGASEKLFF. CDR3 DNA sequence: TGCGCCAGCAGACAGGGGGCCAGTGAAAAACTGTTTTTT. The chain is built from TRBV10-1 and TRBJ1-4, with 9 nucleotides matching TRBD1. Losses at the gene ends were 6 bases for V and 7 bases for J; bases not matched to a gene: 3. This CDR3 comprises 13 residues. CDR1 and CDR2 (germline): WNHNN, SYGVQD (reference sequence).

V and J are TRBV7-8 and TRBJ2-7; TRBD2 matches at 8 bases. Losses at the gene ends were 5 bases for V and 2 bases for J; bases not matched to a gene: 14. This CDR3 has 17 residues. Germline CDR1 reads SGHVS; CDR2 reads FQNEAQ. CDR3 residues: CASSLIRGGLGTYEQYF. Here the CDR3 DNA reads TGTGCCAGCAGCCTAATTCGGGGGGGCCTGGGGACCTACGAGCAGTACTTC.

V gene TRBV4-2 combines with J gene TRBJ2-3, with D perhaps TRBD2 (6 bases). The germline V gene has CDR1 LGHNA and CDR2 YNFKEQ. CDR3 length: 16 residues. The V end lost 1 base, the J end lost 7 bases, and 18 bases lay between the germline ends. CDR3 coding DNA: TGTGCCAGCAGCCAAGGACTAGAGGGAACGGGGAATACGCAGTATTTT. Translating it yields CASSQGLEGTGNTQYF.

The chain links TRBV20-1 to TRBJ2-7, with 10 bases identical to TRBD1. V lost 5 bases to trimming and J lost 6 bases; unmatched junction nucleotides: 1. Germline lookup yields CDR1 DFQATT and CDR2 SNEGSKA (reference sequence). The CDR3 spans 11 residues. CDR3 amino acids: CSAGTGVEQYF. The CDR3 nucleotides read TGCAGTGCTGGGACAGGGGTCGAGCAGTACTTC.

This clone was observed many times. V gene TRBV6-1 combines with J gene TRBJ1-2; D unresolved. CDR3 size: 15 residues. Germline CDR1 and CDR2: MNHNS and SASEGT. Deletions cut 1 base from V and 8 bases from J, with 17 bases between. The CDR3, as DNA: TGTGCCAGCAGTGAAGTCTCCGGGTCTAGCTGGGGCTACACCTTC. Amino acid sequence: CASSEVSGSSWGYTF.

The rearrangement uses TRBV19 and TRBJ2-2, with D uncertain. Germline values: CDR1 LNHDA, CDR2 SQIVND (reference sequence). The CDR3 runs to 14 residues. V shed 5 bases and J shed 1 base, with 8 bases lying between them. The CDR3 loop reads CASSPTENTGELFF. The DNA for the CDR3 is TGTGCCAGTAGTCCTACAGAGAACACCGGGGAGCTGTTTTTT.

The chain combines TRBV6-1 with TRBJ1-6, with D unclear. V gave up 0 bases and J gave up 6 bases, with 15 bases separating them. Looked up from germline, CDR1 is MNHNS and CDR2 is SASEGT. CDR3 length: 17 amino acids. For the CDR3, the DNA is TGTGCCAGCAGTGAAGCCCTGGCGAGGCTGGGTAATTCACCCCTCCACTTT. Its translation is CASSEALARLGNSPLHF.

This clone has only one observation. This chain uses TRBV11-3 with TRBJ2-3, with D perhaps matching TRBD2 (6 bases). Germline CDR1 reads SGHNT; CDR2 reads YENEEA. Trimming pared 3 bases from V and 6 bases from J, leaving 13 bases between. The length of the CDR3 is 14 residues. CDR3: CASSLGNAGDTQYF. In DNA form, the CDR3 reads TGTGCCAGCAGCTTGGGGAACGCGGGGGATACGCAGTATTTT.

The chain combines TRBV11-3 with TRBJ1-1, with D possibly matching TRBD1 (5 bases). The CDR3 sequence is 14 residues long. The V end was cut by 5 bases, the J end by 4 bases, with 14 bases between. Germline CDR1 reads SGHNT; CDR2 reads YENEEA. CDR3 loop: CASSVGRGGTEAFF. DNA of the CDR3: TGTGCCAGCAGCGTGGGGCGCGGGGGCACTGAAGCTTTCTTT. The full variable domain, rest sourced from reference TRBV11-3 and TRBJ1-1, is EAGVVQSPRYKIIEKKQPVAFWCNPISGHNTLYWYLQNLGQGPELLIRYENEEAVDDSQLPKDRFSAERLKGVDSTLKIQPAELGDSAVYLCASSVGRGGTEAFFGQGTRLTVV.

V usage is TRBV12-5 and J usage is TRBJ1-1; TRBD1 aligns across 9 bases. J was trimmed by 2 bases and V by 1 base; bases with no gene match: 2. Germline lookup yields CDR1 LGHNT and CDR2 FRNRAP. This CDR3 contains 15 residues. The CDR3: CASGLGTGVNTEAFF. As DNA, the CDR3 is TGTGCTAGTGGTTTGGGGACAGGGGTAAACACTGAAGCTTTCTTT.

This sequence joins TRBV6-5 and TRBJ1-1, with D uncertain. Trimming stripped 4 bases from V and 3 bases from J, with 18 bases between. The germline gives CDR1 MNHEY, CDR2 SVGAGI. This CDR3 has 16 residues. The chain's CDR3 is CASSSQPPNRDTEAFF. DNA of the CDR3: TGTGCCAGCAGTTCCCAACCCCCAAACAGAGACACTGAAGCTTTCTTT.

The chain is built from TRBV7-9 and TRBJ1-2; 7 nucleotides line up with TRBD1. The V gene end was trimmed by 4 bases and the J gene end by 0 bases; junction bases not matched to a gene: 5. This CDR3 spans 15 amino acids. Germline V gene data show CDR1 as SEHNR and CDR2 as FQNEAQ (reference sequence). CDR3 coding DNA: TGTGCCAGCAGCTCCGACAGGGATACTAACTATGGCTACACCTTC. It encodes CASSSDRDTNYGYTF.

The genes are TRBV30 and TRBJ1-1, with TRBD1 identical over 9 bases. Germline values: CDR1 GTSNPN, CDR2 SVGIG (reference sequence). This CDR3 is built from 13 residues. The V segment lost 3 bases and the J segment 1 base; nucleotides outside the gene matches: 0. The CDR3 nucleotides are TGTGCCTGGAGGGACAGGGGGAACACTGAAGCTTTCTTT. It encodes CAWRDRGNTEAFF.

A note on this clone: An end of the junction does not agree with germline; a read error may underlie this. J is TRBJ1-4 and V is TRBV4-2; D remains unclear. Germline lookup yields CDR1 LGHNA and CDR2 YNFKEQ. The CDR3 contains 15 residues. The CDR3: CASSQGAGPKEKLFF. The CDR3 DNA reads as TGTGCCAGCAGCCAAGGGGCAGGCCCTAAAGAAAAACTGTTTTTT.

The gene calls are TRBV7-6 and TRBJ2-7, with 7 bases lining up with TRBD2. J lost 3 bases, V lost 5 bases, and 16 bases had no gene match. There are 17 residues in the CDR3. The germline gives CDR1 SGHVS, CDR2 FNYEAQ. The CDR3 loop reads CASSVQRGGSSSYEQYF. In DNA, the CDR3 is TGTGCCAGCAGCGTACAGCGGGGTGGGAGCTCAAGCTACGAGCAGTACTTC.

CDR3 loop: CASSSRHAGAQYF. CDR3 DNA sequence: TGTGCCAGCAGCAGCCGACATGCGGGAGCCCAGTACTTC. This chain connects TRBV21-1 to TRBJ2-5; TRBD2 is the table's D call, not checked against the DNA. TRBV21-1 is annotated as a pseudogene. The CDR3 totals 13 residues.

The chain has TRBV2 and TRBJ2-7, with TRBD1 identical over 8 bases. V lost 6 bases, J lost 4 bases, and 8 bases stayed unmatched. Germline V gene sequence: CDR1 SNHLY, CDR2 FYNNEI. The CDR3 is 14 residues long. The CDR3 nucleotides are TGTGCCAGCAGCCCGACAGGGGTTAGGTACGAGCAGTACTTC. It yields the protein CASSPTGVRYEQYF. The full variable domain, rest sourced from reference TRBV2 and TRBJ2-7, is EPEVTQTPSHQVTQMGQEVILRCVPISNHLYFYWYRQILGQKVEFLVSFYNNEISEKSEIFDDQFSVERPDGSNFTLKIRSTKLEDSAMYFCASSPTGVRYEQYFGPGTRLTVT.

The chain recombines TRBV5-1 with TRBJ2-1, with D maybe TRBD1 (5 bases). V lost 4 bases and J lost 4, with 12 bases in between. The CDR3 is made up of 14 amino acids. CDR1 is SGHRS and CDR2 is YFSETQ in the germline V gene. The CDR3 coding sequence is TGCGCCAGCAGCCCCCCGGACAATTACAATGAGCAGTTCTTC. Its protein product is CASSPPDNYNEQFF.

The chain is built from TRBV7-6 and TRBJ2-1, with a weak D call TRBD1 (6 bases). From germline, CDR1 is SGHVS and CDR2 FNYEAQ. V shed 4 bases and J shed 8 bases, with 18 bases lying between them. CDR3 length: 15 amino acids. The CDR3 region has the DNA TGTGCCAGCAGCTCCTACACAGGGTCGGACGATGAGCAGTTCTTC. It is translated as CASSSYTGSDDEQFF.

The chain is built from TRBV5-5 and TRBJ2-7; 7 positions match TRBD1. From germline, CDR1 is SGHKS and CDR2 YYEKEE (reference sequence). The CDR3 has 13 amino acids. J lost 6 bases, V lost 0 bases, and 3 bases had no gene match. CDR3 sequence (DNA): TGTGCCAGCAGCTTGGCTCCAGGGGGCGAGCAGTACTTC. Residues: CASSLAPGGEQYF.

This clone was seen once. The V gene is TRBV28, the J gene TRBJ2-7, with TRBD1 matching 10 bases. J lost 5 bases, V lost 6 bases, and 10 bases had no gene match. The CDR3 extends over 15 amino acids. Germline CDR1 and CDR2: MDHEN and SYDVKM. The CDR3 protein is CASSPIGTGENEQYF. The CDR3 region has the DNA TGTGCCAGCAGCCCCATCGGGACAGGGGAAAACGAGCAGTACTTC.

This chain connects TRBV29-1 to TRBJ2-7; TRBD1 agrees at 7 bases. Germline CDR1 SQVTM, CDR2 ANQGSEA. The CDR3 has 14 residues. J gave up 2 bases and V 2 bases, and 6 bases lay outside the gene matches. The CDR3 nucleotides are TGCAGCGTTGAAACCGGGACAGCTCCCTACGAGCAGTACTTC. Translated: CSVETGTAPYEQYF.

The chain uses TRBV28 and TRBJ2-7, with 9 bases fitting TRBD1. The CDR3 has 14 amino acids. The germline V gene encodes CDR1 MDHEN and CDR2 SYDVKM. J lost 3 bases, V lost 8 bases, and 8 bases had no gene match. CDR3 loop: CASSRDRVIYEQYF. DNA of the CDR3: TGTGCCAGCTCTCGGGACAGGGTTATCTACGAGCAGTACTTC.

The chain uses TRBV10-1 and TRBJ2-3, with D perhaps matching TRBD1 (6 bases). The V gene's germline CDR1 is WNHNN and CDR2 SYGVQD (reference sequence). This CDR3 spans 15 amino acids. With 6 bases removed from V and 2 bases from J, the gap between germline ends came to 15 bases. For the CDR3, the DNA is TGCGCCAGCAGCCCAACCGGGACAACCACAGATACGCAGTATTTT. Its protein product is CASSPTGTTTDTQYF.

The gene calls are TRBV5-1 and TRBJ1-1; 7 bases map to TRBD1. Per the germline V gene, CDR1 is SGHRS and CDR2 is YFSETQ. V dropped 3 bases and J dropped 1; count of bases not matched to a gene: 3. The CDR3 is made up of 14 amino acids. The DNA for the CDR3 is TGCGCCAGCAGCTCATGGACAGGGAACACTGAAGCTTTCTTT. This gives the protein CASSSWTGNTEAFF.

The DNA of the CDR3 is TGTGCCAGCAGCGACACGTCGTCCGGGGAGCTGTTTTTT. Translation: CASSDTSSGELFF. This chain connects TRBV4-2 to TRBJ2-2; no firm D call. From germline, CDR1 is LGHNA and CDR2 YNFKEQ. V lost 5 bases and J lost 6, with 10 bases in between. This CDR3 has 13 residues.

As for this clone: The junction shows a germline mismatch at one end, possibly a read error. The chain combines TRBV20-1 with TRBJ1-2, with TRBD1 as a possible D gene (5 bases). Germline V gives CDR1 DFQATT, CDR2 SNEGSKA (reference sequence). The CDR3 extends over 11 amino acids. The CDR3 loop is CSAPVIHPQGF. The CDR3 DNA reads as TGCAGTGCTCCCGTCATACACCCTCAGGGCTTC.